This entry describes one TCR beta chain. Its antigen is still unknown. Clones were read by immunoSEQ multiplex PCR, and TCRdb kept only the in-frame ones, dropping some. The sample includes under 200,000 clones, roughly nine tenths seen only once; the top ten take about 6%. The germline V gene encodes CDR1 SNHLY and CDR2 FYNNEI. V was clipped by 0 bases and J by 4 bases; unmatched bases: 2. The length of the CDR3 is 15 residues. The sample originates from a study of cytomegalovirus exposure and HLA in healthy donors. General study points: A classifier reportedly called cytomegalovirus status with high sensitivity and specificity.

This sequence originates from a woman in her thirties in good health and CMV-seronegative. This rearrangement joins TRBV2 to TRBJ2-1; 8 bases line up with TRBD1. The specimen was PBMCs. This CDR3 is CASSEARTGYNEQFF. CDR3 bases: TGTGCCAGCAGTGAAGCCCGGACAGGGTACAATGAGCAGTTCTTC.